The present T cell receptor (beta chain) was sequenced within a study of T cell responses to AZD1222 COVID-19 vaccine. Overall study results and limits: Clonal diversity was possibly underestimated, and white British individuals and females predominated among donors.

Details on this clone: Its specificity is not known.

Libraries were prepared by immunoSEQ multiplex PCR; TCRdb keeps only in-frame clonotypes and omits some of them. The table has roughly 180,000 clones, 90% seen once. Specimen: peripheral blood, collected on day 0 of AZD1222 vaccination. This receptor was identified in an adult in good health.

CDR3 DNA sequence: TGTGCCAGCAGCTTAAATCCCCTCGAGAACAATGAGCAGTTCTTC. Protein sequence: CASSLNPLENNEQFF. This rearrangement joins TRBV11-3 to TRBJ2-1; D remains ambiguous. This CDR3 is built from 15 residues. The ends were cut back, 2 bases at V and 5 bases at J, with 13 bases in the middle. From germline, CDR1 is SGHNT and CDR2 YENEEA.